In this sample, the clone carrying this T cell receptor (beta chain) turned up a few times. Its matching antigen is unknown. Generated by immunoSEQ multiplex PCR, the TCRdb table keeps only in-frame clones and is missing some. The table records about 6,600 clones, roughly 45% of them present only once. The data were obtained in a study of neoadjuvant anti-PD-1 for oral cavity cancer. Turning to the study itself: Nivolumab at 3 mg/kg was mostly given biweekly, three to four doses, pre-surgery.

The CDR3 consists of 11 residues. Between the trimmed V and J ends, which lost 7 bases and 9 bases, there was a span of 7 bases. In germline, CDR1 is SGHDN, CDR2 FVKESK. Study outcomes and limitations: Post-treatment tumors with larger preexisting clones showed more shrinkage.

The TCR sequence derives from a person aged 35 to 85 with oral cavity squamous cell carcinoma. The chain employs TRBV14 and TRBJ1-6, with D uncertain. The specimen was tumor tissue, collected before nivolumab (anti-PD-1) treatment. CDR3: CASNRSSPLHF. CDR3 bases: TGTGCCAGCAACCGGAGTTCACCCCTCCACTTT.